The source of this T cell receptor (beta chain) is a study of Graves' ophthalmopathy and Graves' hyperthyroidism. A follow-up of 18 months without ophthalmopathy meant that hyperthyroidism was stable. This clonotype occurred many times. The antigen is unknown. CDR3 length equals 16 residues. V gave up 2 bases and J gave up 0 bases; unmatched junction bases: 7. Germline CDR1 ENHRY, CDR2 SYGVKD. The authors amplified TCR beta CDR3 regions from RNA transcripts. Amplification began with first-round RT-PCR using HTBI primers, then second-round multiplex PCR was performed. TCRdb reprocessed the multiplex PCR reads with MiXCR, giving one entry per CDR3 protein. The sample carries 350,000 to 400,000 distinct CDR3 sequences, approximately 15% recorded once. General study results and limits: The model forecast ophthalmopathy progression, reaching roughly 71% sensitivity and 72% to 80% specificity. The majority of expanded thyroid clonotypes above 0.001 frequency also occurred in blood.

The TCR sequence derives from a woman younger than 35 with stable Graves' hyperthyroidism. This chain links TRBV10-3 with TRBJ2-7, with 7 bases fitting TRBD2. Sequencing input: peripheral blood. This CDR3 is CAISEREGGSSYEQYF. The CDR3 DNA follows: TGTGCCATCAGTGAGAGGGAGGGTGGTAGCTCCTACGAGCAGTACTTC.